This record concerns one T cell receptor beta chain sequence. This specimen comes from a study of technical replicates of blood from several donors. There are 13 residues in the CDR3. CDR1 and CDR2 from the germline V gene are MGHRA and YSYEKL. Trimming cost V 5 bases and J 4 bases, with 11 bases left between them. The assay was immunoSEQ multiplex PCR, and TCRdb's table has in-frame clones only and misses some. The sample includes over 60,000 clones, 93% seen only once; the top ten take 0.2% to 0.3%. This TCR came from a human donor in good health. V usage is TRBV4-1 and J usage is TRBJ1-1, with D hard to call. The sample comprised T cells isolated from PBMCs. The CDR3 DNA reads TGCGCCAGCAGCTACTTACAGAGCACTGAAGCTTTCTTT. This gives the protein CASSYLQSTEAFF.